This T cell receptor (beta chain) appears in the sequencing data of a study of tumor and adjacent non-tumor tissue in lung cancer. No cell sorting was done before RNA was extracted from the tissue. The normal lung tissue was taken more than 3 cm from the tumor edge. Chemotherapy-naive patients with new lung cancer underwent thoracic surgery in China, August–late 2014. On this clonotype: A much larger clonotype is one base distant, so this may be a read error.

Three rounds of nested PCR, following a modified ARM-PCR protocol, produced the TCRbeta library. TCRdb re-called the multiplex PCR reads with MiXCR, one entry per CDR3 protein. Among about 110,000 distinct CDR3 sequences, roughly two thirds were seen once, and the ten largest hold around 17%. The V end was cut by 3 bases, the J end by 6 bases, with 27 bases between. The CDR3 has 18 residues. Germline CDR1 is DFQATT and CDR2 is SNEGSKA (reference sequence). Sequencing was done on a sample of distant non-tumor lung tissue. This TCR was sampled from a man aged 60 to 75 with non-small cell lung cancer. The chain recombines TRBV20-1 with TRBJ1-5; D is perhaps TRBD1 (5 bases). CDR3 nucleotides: TGCAGTGCTAGCGGCATAGGGGCAGGAGGGGTTAATAGTCAGCCCCAGCATTTT. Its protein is CSASGIGAGGVNSQPQHF.